These T cell receptor beta chains were read from a single sample in a study of T-cell reconstitution after alpha-beta-depleted transplantation in children. TCRdb redid the calling of the PCR reads with MiXCR, one entry per CDR3 protein. The sample shows approximately 490,000 distinct CDR3 sequences, over 9.5% of them seen only once. Sample: PBMCs, taken before TCRalphabeta/CD19-depleted stem cell transplant. The receptors were gathered from a child aged 2 to 15 with inherited bone marrow failure, due to receive a stem cell transplant. Both conserved end residues are part of each CDR3. A D gene is named only where the DNA matches it firmly. Clone sizes are given selectively: once, few, many, or a class where the clone is expanded.

abundance,j_gene,d_gene,v_gene,CDR3nt,CDR3aa
many,TRBJ2-3,-,TRBV6-2/TRBV6-3,TGTGCCAGCAGTTTCTTCGGGAGAGGACTCACAGATACGCAGTATTTT,CASSFFGRGLTDTQYF
-,TRBJ1-3,TRBD1,TRBV10-3,TGTGCCACCCTGACAGGGTATGGAAACACCATATATTTT,CATLTGYGNTIYF
many,TRBJ1-5,-,TRBV7-2,TGTGCCAGCAGCTTCGGGTGGTACAATCAGCCCCAGCATTTT,CASSFGWYNQPQHF
many,TRBJ2-1,TRBD2,TRBV7-2,TGTGCCAGCAGCCCAGGGATCGGACTAGCGGACGGAAATGAGCAGTTCTTC,CASSPGIGLADGNEQFF
many,TRBJ2-5,TRBD2,TRBV12-5,TGTGCTAGTGGCTTAAGCCGAGCTAGCGGCCAAGAGACCCAGTACTTC,CASGLSRASGQETQYF
-,TRBJ2-1,TRBD2,TRBV20-1,TGCAGTGCTAGATCTAGCGGGGGGATCTCCTACAATGAGCAGTTCTTC,CSARSSGGISYNEQFF
many,TRBJ1-5,-,TRBV20-1,TGCAGTGCTACAGGGGAAAATGGCCAGCCCCAGCATTTT,CSATGENGQPQHF
few,TRBJ1-2,TRBD1,TRBV28,TGTGCCAGCAGTCCCGGGACAGCCCCCAACTATGGCTACACCTTC,CASSPGTAPNYGYTF
-,TRBJ2-3,-,TRBV2,TGTGCCATCTCTCAAAGACCTAGCACAGATACGCAGTATTTT,CAISQRPSTDTQYF
many,TRBJ1-6,-,TRBV27,TGTGCCAGCAGTTTATCGGCGCTCCCGGGAGAGTCACCCCTCCACTTT,CASSLSALPGESPLHF
many,TRBJ2-7,-,TRBV12-3/TRBV12-4,TGTGCCAGCAGTCCCCGACAGCTCGCATACGAGCAGTACTTC,CASSPRQLAYEQYF
many,TRBJ2-3,TRBD1,TRBV12-3/TRBV12-4,TGTGCCAGCAGCTCCGGGACAGACCCAGATACGCAGTATTTT,CASSSGTDPDTQYF
many,TRBJ2-3,-,TRBV12-3/TRBV12-4,TGTGCCAGCAGTTTTGGGATGACAGATACGCAGTATTTT,CASSFGMTDTQYF
many,TRBJ2-7,TRBD2,TRBV7-8,TGTGCCAGCAGCTTAGAAGGGCTAGCGGGAGTAGGGTCCTACGAGCAGTACTTC,CASSLEGLAGVGSYEQYF
-,TRBJ2-5,-,TRBV7-2,TGTGCCAGCAGCTTAGTGTACCGGGGAGGAGAAGAGACCCAGTACTTC,CASSLVYRGGEETQYF
many,TRBJ2-4,-,TRBV21-1,TGTGCCAGCAGCAAAGTGCGGCTAGCGGGAGCGGGAAACATTCAGTACTTC,CASSKVRLAGAGNIQYF
many,TRBJ1-5,-,TRBV20-1,TGCAGTGCTAGAGGAGAGAACAATCAGCCCCAGCATTTT,CSARGENNQPQHF
-,TRBJ2-1,TRBD1,TRBV19,TGTGCCAGTAGTATAGATCGACAGGGGCTCCGGGCGGGCGGAGAGCAGTTCTTC,CASSIDRQGLRAGGEQFF
many,TRBJ2-1,TRBD2,TRBV29-1,TGCAGCGTTTTAGCGGGATACTCCTACAATGAGCAGTTCTTC,CSVLAGYSYNEQFF
-,TRBJ2-5,-,TRBV11-2,TGTGCCAGCAGCTTATACGGGGGGCGACGAGAGACCCAGTACTTC,CASSLYGGRRETQYF
few,TRBJ2-5,TRBD2,TRBV23-1,TGCGCCAGCAGGCTACTAGCGGGAGGGCCTTACCAAGAGACCCAGTACTTC,CASRLLAGGPYQETQYF
few,TRBJ2-2,-,TRBV7-9,TGTGCCAGCACCTCAGGACTGCCTGTGGAGCTGTTTTTT,CASTSGLPVELFF
-,TRBJ2-2,-,TRBV4-3,TGCGCCAGCAGCCAAGGGAGTGCCACCGGGGAGCTGTTTTTT,CASSQGSATGELFF
-,TRBJ2-2,TRBD2,TRBV11-1,TGTGCCAGCAGCTTAGCGGTCGGGAGACTAGCGGGAGCCCACGGGGAGCTGTTTTTT,CASSLAVGRLAGAHGELFF